The 7 T cell receptor beta chains below all came from one sample that was sequenced in a study of cytomegalovirus exposure and HLA in healthy donors. It was with 60 Vbeta and 13 Jbeta primers that the PCR ran. Clones were sequenced by immunoSEQ multiplex PCR, and TCRdb holds only the in-frame ones, with some missing. In the table there are about 210,000 clones, more than 65% of which are singletons. Material for sequencing was PBMCs. All receptors derive from a man aged 35 to 55 in good health and CMV-seropositive.

The chain uses TRBV6-6 and TRBJ1-1, with D unresolved. The germline CDR1 and CDR2 sequences are MNHNY and SVGAGI (reference sequence). The CDR3 sequence is 12 residues long. V was shortened by 2 bases and J by 5 bases, with 6 bases between the two germline ends. The CDR3 nucleotides are TGTGCCAGCAGTTACGGCGGGACTGAAGCTTTCTTT. Protein sequence: CASSYGGTEAFF.

The rearrangement links TRBV6-1 to TRBJ1-1; 8 bases match TRBD1. The CDR3 loop spans 15 amino acids. V dropped 6 bases and J dropped 5; count of bases not matched to a gene: 11. Per germline, CDR1 MNHNS and CDR2 SASEGT. The CDR3 spells CASRKIHTGGTEAFF. DNA of the CDR3: TGTGCCAGCAGAAAGATCCATACAGGGGGAACTGAAGCTTTCTTT.

The gene calls are TRBV10-3 and TRBJ1-2, with D maybe TRBD1 (5 bases). Trimming removed 7 bases at V and 7 bases at J, with 10 bases between. The germline V gene encodes CDR1 ENHRY and CDR2 SYGVKD. The CDR3 is 11 amino acids. The CDR3 here is CAIKEGVGYTF. In DNA form, the CDR3 reads TGTGCCATCAAGGAAGGGGTTGGCTACACCTTC.

This chain uses TRBV7-6 with TRBJ2-3, with 15 bases identical to TRBD2. The CDR3 runs to 19 residues. Germline V gives CDR1 SGHVS, CDR2 FNYEAQ. Trimming cost V 1 base and J 6 bases; bases outside gene matches: 11. CDR3 residues: CASSLEGLAGGHGRDTQYF. The CDR3 bases are TGTGCCAGCAGCTTAGAGGGACTAGCGGGAGGTCATGGTCGGGATACGCAGTATTTT.

CDR3 sequence reads: CASSLTAAETPLHF. CDR3 DNA sequence: TGTGCCAGCAGCTTGACGGCGGCAGAGACACCCCTCCACTTT. V and J are TRBV5-5 and TRBJ1-6, with D hard to call. V lost 1 base to trimming and J lost 11 bases, with 13 bases between them. This CDR3 region has 14 residues. Germline CDR1 and CDR2: SGHKS and YYEKEE (reference sequence). The full variable domain, with the rest looked up from reference TRBV5-5 and TRBJ1-6, is DAGVTQSPTHLIKTRGQQVTLRCSPISGHKSVSWYQQVLGQGPQFIFQYYEKEERGRGNFPDRFSARQFPNYSSELNVNALLLGDSALYLCASSLTAAETPLHFGNGTRLTVT.

V usage is TRBV6-1 and J usage is TRBJ2-1; 8 bases map to TRBD2. Germline CDR1 and CDR2: MNHNS and SASEGT. Trimming took 8 bases from V and 7 from J; bases not matched to a gene: 10. The CDR3 covers 14 residues. CDR3 sequence (DNA): TGTGCCAGCGTTCCTCGACTAGCGTCAAATGAGCAGTTCTTC. Protein sequence: CASVPRLASNEQFF.

The rearrangement joins TRBV2 to TRBJ2-1; 8 positions agree with TRBD2. CDR1 and CDR2 (germline): SNHLY, FYNNEI. This CDR3 region has 18 residues. The V and J ends lost 8 bases and 5 bases, in that order; junction bases with no gene match: 20. The CDR3 reads CASAWGRFPGLEDNEQFF. Written as DNA, the CDR3 is TGTGCCAGCGCCTGGGGTCGCTTCCCGGGACTAGAGGACAATGAGCAGTTCTTC.